The 2 T cell receptor beta chains in this list originate from one sample, sequenced in a study of T cell responses to AZD1222 COVID-19 vaccine. The data were produced by immunoSEQ multiplex PCR, yet TCRdb's version contains in-frame clones alone and is incomplete. The sample contains 78,000 or so clones, around 80% of which appear only once. This specimen was peripheral blood, taken 28 days after the second AZD1222 dose. The receptors here all came from an adult who received the AZD1222 COVID-19 vaccine.

This sequence joins TRBV2 and TRBJ1-6, with TRBD1 as a possible D gene (5 bases). Germline V CDR1 and CDR2: SNHLY, FYNNEI. This CDR3 comprises 16 residues. V was trimmed by 5 bases and J by 7 bases, leaving 18 bases between them. CDR3: CASSQRSGTQNSPLHF. For the CDR3, the DNA is TGTGCCAGCAGTCAAAGATCCGGGACCCAGAATTCACCCCTCCACTTT.

The chain uses TRBV25-1 and TRBJ1-6, with 7 bases identical to TRBD1. V lost 4 bases, J lost 10 bases, and 7 bases stayed unmatched. This CDR3 has 14 residues. CDR1 and CDR2 from the germline V gene are MGHDK and SYGVNS. CDR3 protein: CASSVDRAGSPLHF. CDR3 DNA sequence: TGTGCCAGCAGTGTAGACAGGGCTGGGTCACCCCTCCACTTT.